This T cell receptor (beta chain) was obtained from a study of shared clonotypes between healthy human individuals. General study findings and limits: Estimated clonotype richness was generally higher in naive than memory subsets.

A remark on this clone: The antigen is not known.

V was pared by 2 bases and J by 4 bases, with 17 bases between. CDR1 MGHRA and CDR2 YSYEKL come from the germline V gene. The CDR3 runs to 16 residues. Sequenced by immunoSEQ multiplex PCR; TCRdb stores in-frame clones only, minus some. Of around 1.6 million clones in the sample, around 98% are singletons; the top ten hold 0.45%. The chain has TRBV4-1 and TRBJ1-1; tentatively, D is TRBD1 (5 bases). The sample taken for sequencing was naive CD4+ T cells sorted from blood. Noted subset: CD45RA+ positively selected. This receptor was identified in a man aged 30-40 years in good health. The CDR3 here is CASSQLFGAVFTEAFF. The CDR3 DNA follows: TGCGCCAGCAGCCAACTTTTCGGGGCGGTCTTCACTGAAGCTTTCTTT.